Each of the 16 T cell receptor beta chains below was sequenced from the same sample in a study of T-cell reconstitution after alpha-beta-depleted transplantation in children. The TCRbeta library incorporated unique molecular identifiers. TCRdb passed the PCR reads through MiXCR, listing each CDR3 protein once. The sample has 250,000 to 350,000 distinct CDR3 sequences, about 10% seen once. The input for sequencing was PBMCs from the stem cell graft donor, taken from the stem cell graft. Every receptor here comes from a human donor who donated a stem cell graft to a child with SCID.

This clonotype was recorded a few times. CDR3 coding DNA: TGCAGTGCTAGAGGGCCGACGAACACTGAAGCTTTCTTT. This sequence encodes CSARGPTNTEAFF. This chain connects TRBV20-1 to TRBJ1-1; D uncertain. Germline CDR1 and CDR2: DFQATT and SNEGSKA (reference sequence). The CDR3 extends over 13 amino acids. V shed 1 base and J shed 1 base, with 7 bases lying between them.

This chain links TRBV7-8 with TRBJ2-5; 7 bases match TRBD2. The V gene's germline CDR1 is SGHVS and CDR2 FQNEAQ. The CDR3 is 15 amino acids. V lost 7 bases, J lost 5 bases, and 13 bases stayed unmatched. The CDR3 bases are TGTGCCAGCACCTTCCGGGACGCCGGGAGGGAGACCCAGTACTTC. Encoded protein: CASTFRDAGRETQYF.

This clonotype has only a few counts. V and J are TRBV3-1 and TRBJ1-1, with 10 bases that match TRBD1. V trimming: 4 bases; J trimming: 3 bases; junction bases outside the gene matches: 8. The CDR3 consists of 16 residues. Germline CDR1 is LGHDT and CDR2 is YNNKEL (reference sequence). The CDR3 region is CASSLAGQGMHTEAFF. The CDR3 DNA sequence: TGTGCCAGCAGCCTTGCGGGACAGGGGATGCACACTGAAGCTTTCTTT. Combining the CDR3 with reference TRBV3-1 and TRBJ1-1 gives the whole variable domain DTAVSQTPKYLVTQMGNDKSIKCEQNLGHDTMYWYKQDSKKFLKIMFSYNNKELIINETVPNRFSPKSPDKAHLNLHINSLELGDSAVYFCASSLAGQGMHTEAFFGQGTRLTVV.

This clonotype came up a few times. The chain links TRBV2 to TRBJ2-1; 9 positions match TRBD1. V dropped 4 bases and J dropped 2; count of bases not matched to a gene: 9. CDR1 is SNHLY and CDR2 is FYNNEI in the germline V gene. CDR3 size: 17 residues. CDR3 sequence reads: CASSAPRDRVTYNEQFF. CDR3 DNA sequence: TGTGCCAGCAGTGCGCCCCGGGACAGGGTAACCTACAATGAGCAGTTCTTC.

This clonotype was detected a few times. This chain links TRBV4-2 with TRBJ2-5, with 14 bases fitting TRBD2. Germline trimming cut 4 bases from V and 4 bases from J; bases unmatched to any gene: 8. CDR3 length equals 17 residues. In germline, CDR1 is LGHNA, CDR2 YNFKEQ. The CDR3 sequence is CASSPEGLAGGSETQYF. The CDR3 DNA sequence: TGTGCCAGCAGCCCTGAAGGACTAGCGGGGGGATCAGAGACCCAGTACTTC.

This clonotype was counted only a few times. The chain couples TRBV10-2 to TRBJ1-1, with 7 bases fitting TRBD1. V shed 0 bases and J 0 bases; nucleotides not matched to a gene: 7. The CDR3 length is 17 residues. Germline CDR1 is WSHSY and CDR2 is SAAADI. The CDR3 is CASSESGRGRVNTEAFF. CDR3 DNA sequence: TGCGCCAGCAGTGAGTCAGGGAGGGGGCGCGTGAACACTGAAGCTTTCTTT.

Only a few counts were recorded for this clonotype. The chain is built from TRBV3-1 and TRBJ1-1; D possibly corresponds to TRBD1 (6 bases). The V end lost 1 base, the J end lost 0 bases, and 12 bases lay between the germline ends. Looked up from germline, CDR1 is LGHDT and CDR2 is YNNKEL (reference sequence). The CDR3 extends over 16 amino acids. The chain's CDR3 is CASSQGVGGMNTEAFF. The CDR3 nucleotides read TGTGCCAGCAGCCAAGGTGTAGGGGGTATGAACACTGAAGCTTTCTTT.

In this sample, this clonotype turned up many times. The rearrangement links TRBV5-1 to TRBJ2-5; 9 positions agree with TRBD1. The V gene's germline CDR1 is SGHRS and CDR2 YFSETQ. The V and J ends lost 1 base and 3 bases, in that order; junction bases with no gene match: 4. CDR3 size: 15 residues. The CDR3 sequence is CASSLWGQGKETQYF. CDR3 in DNA: TGCGCCAGCAGCTTGTGGGGACAGGGCAAAGAGACCCAGTACTTC.

This clonotype has more than one count but fewer than ten. The chain uses TRBV29-1 and TRBJ2-2, with D possibly TRBD2 on 5 matching bases. The CDR3 spans 13 residues. The ends were cut back, 3 bases at V and 0 bases at J, with 5 bases in the middle. Germline V gene data show CDR1 as SQVTM and CDR2 as ANQGSEA. CDR3 DNA sequence: TGCAGCGTTGACGGGGCGAACACCGGGGAGCTGTTTTTT. Amino acids: CSVDGANTGELFF.

The chain couples TRBV12-3 or TRBV12-4 to TRBJ1-2; no definite D call. The CDR3 spans 15 residues. Trimming left V 1 base short and J 2 bases short, with 11 bases between. The CDR3 DNA follows: TGTGCCAGCAGTTTAGGGGTCAGACTCAACTATGGCTACACCTTC. It translates to CASSLGVRLNYGYTF.

The chain is built from TRBV5-6 and TRBJ1-1; 8 bases map to TRBD1. The CDR3 runs to 15 residues. Germline V gene data show CDR1 as SGHDT and CDR2 as YYEEEE. J was trimmed by 3 bases and V by 0 bases; bases with no gene match: 4. The CDR3 nucleotides read TGTGCCAGCAGCTTGGCCCAACAGGGGGACACTGAAGCTTTCTTT. This sequence encodes CASSLAQQGDTEAFF.

This clonotype occurred a few times. CDR3 bases: TGTGCCAGCAGCTTAGATCTTAGGCTAGCGGGCACAGATACGCAGTATTTT. Translating gives CASSLDLRLAGTDTQYF. The chain carries TRBV11-3 and TRBJ2-3; 7 bases align to TRBD2. J was trimmed by 1 base and V by 0 bases; bases with no gene match: 7. This CDR3 spans 17 amino acids. Germline assignment: CDR1 SGHNT and CDR2 YENEEA.

The table lists this clonotype with a count of one. This chain joins TRBV7-2 and TRBJ1-1; perhaps TRBD1 as D (5 bases). The CDR3 consists of 12 residues. The V gene lost 5 bases and the J gene lost 8 bases, with 12 bases spanning the gap. The germline CDR1 and CDR2 sequences are SGHTA and FQGNSA. The CDR3 is CASSARWGEAFF. CDR3 bases: TGTGCCAGCAGCGCCCGCTGGGGCGAAGCTTTCTTT.

This clonotype came up a few times. The V gene is TRBV6-5, the J gene TRBJ2-4; 10 nucleotides line up with TRBD1. V lost 4 bases and J lost 4; bases outside the gene matches: 4. This CDR3 is 15 amino acids long. Germline-derived CDR1 and CDR2 are MNHEY and SVGAGI. DNA for the CDR3: TGTGCCAGCAGTTCACCGGGACAGGGGAAAAACATTCAGTACTTC. It is translated as CASSSPGQGKNIQYF.

Concerning this clonotype: This may be a read error, as it is one base from a much larger clone. The chain is built from TRBV10-3 and TRBJ2-3; D tentatively fits TRBD1 or TRBD2 (5 bases each). V shed 7 bases and J shed 2 bases, with 13 bases lying between them. There are 14 residues in the CDR3. Germline assignment: CDR1 ENHRY and CDR2 SYGVKD. DNA of the CDR3: TGTGCCATCAACCCGGGACCTATCACAGATACGCAGTATTTT. Its protein is CAINPGPITDTQYF.

This rearrangement joins TRBV27 to TRBJ1-1; D call uncertain. V was clipped by 5 bases and J by 1 base, with 11 bases between them. The CDR3 has 14 amino acids. In germline, CDR1 is MNHEY, CDR2 SMNVEV (reference sequence). This chain's CDR3 is CASSLPWRNTEAFF. The CDR3, as DNA: TGTGCCAGCAGTCTGCCATGGAGGAACACTGAAGCTTTCTTT.